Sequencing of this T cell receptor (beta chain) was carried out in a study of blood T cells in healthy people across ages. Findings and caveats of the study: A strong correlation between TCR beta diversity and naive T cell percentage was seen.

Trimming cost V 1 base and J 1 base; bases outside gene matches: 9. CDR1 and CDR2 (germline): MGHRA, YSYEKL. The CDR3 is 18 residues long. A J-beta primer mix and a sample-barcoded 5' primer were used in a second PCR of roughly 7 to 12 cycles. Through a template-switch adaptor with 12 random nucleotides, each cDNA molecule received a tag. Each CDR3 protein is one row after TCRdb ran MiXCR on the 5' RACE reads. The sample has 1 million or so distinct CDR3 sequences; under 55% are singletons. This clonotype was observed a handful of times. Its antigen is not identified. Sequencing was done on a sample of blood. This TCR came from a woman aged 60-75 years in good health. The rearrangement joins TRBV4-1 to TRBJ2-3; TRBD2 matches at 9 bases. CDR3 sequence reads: CASSQVAGAVSGTDTQYF. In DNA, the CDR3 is TGCGCCAGCAGCCAAGTAGCGGGAGCCGTTTCTGGCACAGATACGCAGTATTTT.